A single sample gave rise to the 30 T cell receptor beta chains below, sequenced in a study of cytomegalovirus exposure and HLA in healthy donors. Sequencing was performed with immunoSEQ multiplex PCR; in TCRdb, only in-frame clones are kept and a portion is missing. The data hold approximately 270,000 clones, with over 75% observed a single time. The specimen was PBMCs. The receptors derive from a young man in good health and CMV-seropositive.

Here the CDR3 reads CASSSTEEQFF. CDR3 bases: TGTGCCAGCAGCTCTACGGAGGAGCAGTTCTTC. The chain is built from TRBV13 and TRBJ2-1; D gene uncertain. Germline assignment: CDR1 PRHDT and CDR2 FYEKMQ (reference sequence). With 4 bases removed from V and 10 bases from J, the gap between germline ends came to 8 bases. The CDR3 length is 11 residues. Full variable domain (remainder filled in from reference TRBV13 and TRBJ2-1): AAGVIQSPRHLIKEKRETATLKCYPIPRHDTVYWYQQGPGQDPQFLISFYEKMQSDKGSIPDRFSAQQFSDYHSELNMSSLELGDSALYFCASSSTEEQFFGPGTRLTVL.

The V gene is TRBV10-3, the J gene TRBJ2-7, with 9 positions matching TRBD1. Per germline, CDR1 ENHRY and CDR2 SYGVKD. The CDR3 length is 13 residues. With V trimmed by 6 bases and J by 2 bases, 2 bases remained unmatched. CDR3 amino acids: CAIRGQGPYEQYF. CDR3 nucleotide sequence: TGTGCCATCAGGGGACAGGGTCCCTACGAGCAGTACTTC.

The rearrangement joins TRBV30 to TRBJ1-1; D may be TRBD1 (5 bases). The CDR3 contains 15 residues. V was pared by 2 bases and J by 1 base, with 14 bases between. The V gene's germline CDR1 is GTSNPN and CDR2 SVGIG (reference sequence). The CDR3 reads CAWSFGRGGNTEAFF. In nucleotides, the CDR3 is TGTGCCTGGAGTTTTGGCCGGGGGGGGAACACTGAAGCTTTCTTT.

This chain connects TRBV6-1 to TRBJ2-7; D might be TRBD2 (5 bases). This CDR3 has 13 residues. Germline V gene lookup returns CDR1 MNHNS and CDR2 SASEGT. Trimming stripped 4 bases from V and 3 bases from J, with 10 bases between. DNA of the CDR3: TGTGCCAGCAGTGGCGGACTGAGCTACGAGCAGTACTTC. Translation: CASSGGLSYEQYF.

The rearrangement links TRBV6-1 to TRBJ2-2; no firm D call. Germline CDR1 MNHNS, CDR2 SASEGT. CDR3 length: 16 amino acids. The V end lost 4 bases, the J end lost 4 bases, and 16 bases lay between the germline ends. CDR3 DNA: TGTGCCAGCAGTGGACACGGCTCCTCAGGCACCGGGGAGCTGTTTTTT. This sequence encodes CASSGHGSSGTGELFF.

The chain recombines TRBV18 with TRBJ2-1, with no clear D. V was pared by 4 bases and J by 9 bases, with 19 bases between. The CDR3 covers 15 residues. Per germline, CDR1 KGHSH and CDR2 LQKENI. Written as DNA, the CDR3 is TGTGCCAGCTCACTAGCCCGAACCCAATCTGGTGAGCAGTTCTTC. Its translation: CASSLARTQSGEQFF.

This chain joins TRBV5-1 and TRBJ1-2, with D tentatively TRBD1 (5 bases). In germline, CDR1 is SGHRS, CDR2 YFSETQ. Between the trimmed V and J ends, which lost 6 bases and 1 base, there was a span of 19 bases. The CDR3 runs to 16 residues. CDR3 nucleotides: TGCGCCAGCACTCGGGACTTTGGGTTTCTTAACTATGGCTACACCTTC. Protein sequence: CASTRDFGFLNYGYTF.

The chain is built from TRBV5-4 and TRBJ1-3, with no clear D. Trimming removed 2 bases at V and 4 bases at J, with 13 bases between. This CDR3 is 15 amino acids long. CDR1 SGHNT and CDR2 YYREEE come from the germline V gene (reference sequence). The CDR3 nucleotides are TGTGCCAGCAGCTTTGGGATATTGGAAGGAAACACCATATATTTT. Its translation: CASSFGILEGNTIYF.

This clone appeared a few times. This sequence joins TRBV12-5 and TRBJ2-7; D gene uncertain. Trimming took off 1 base at V and 3 bases at J, with 1 base between the two ends. CDR3 size: 11 residues. Germline V gives CDR1 LGHNT, CDR2 FRNRAP. The CDR3 bases are TGTGCTAGTGGTTTGGACTACGAGCAGTACTTC. This gives the protein CASGLDYEQYF.

This chain uses TRBV2 with TRBJ2-1, with 9 bases aligning to TRBD2. Per germline, CDR1 SNHLY and CDR2 FYNNEI. The length of the CDR3 is 13 residues. Trimming took 5 bases from V and 16 from J; bases not matched to a gene: 12. The CDR3 DNA follows: TGTGCCAGCAGTCCCTTTGGGCTAGCGGGACTCTTCTTC. This sequence encodes CASSPFGLAGLFF.

This clone came up once. The chain combines TRBV2 with TRBJ2-1; D possibly corresponds to TRBD2 (6 bases). Trimming removed 6 bases from V and 7 bases from J, with 19 bases in between. CDR3 length: 15 residues. The germline CDR1 and CDR2 sequences are SNHLY and FYNNEI. The CDR3 spells CASRGLEGVGNEQFF. The CDR3 region has the DNA TGTGCCAGCAGGGGGCTGGAGGGAGTGGGGAATGAGCAGTTCTTC.

This chain uses TRBV11-3 with TRBJ2-2, with 12 positions matching TRBD2. The CDR3 spans 14 residues. Germline trimming cut 5 bases from V and 9 bases from J; bases unmatched to any gene: 4. Germline-derived CDR1 and CDR2 are SGHNT and YENEEA. As DNA, the CDR3 is TGTGCCAGCAGCCCCGGACTAGCGGGAAGGGAGCTGTTTTTT. It translates to CASSPGLAGRELFF.

The chain employs TRBV27 and TRBJ1-1; no clear D. From germline, CDR1 is MNHEY and CDR2 SMNVEV (reference sequence). The V end was cut by 5 bases, the J end by 0 bases, with 13 bases between. This CDR3 has 15 amino acids. The CDR3 here is CASSPKGSMNTEAFF. CDR3 in DNA: TGTGCCAGCAGTCCCAAAGGGAGCATGAACACTGAAGCTTTCTTT.

This chain uses TRBV4-3 with TRBJ2-5, with TRBD1 identical over 8 bases. Germline values: CDR1 LGHNA, CDR2 YSLEER. The CDR3 covers 15 residues. The V segment lost 0 bases and the J segment 5 bases; nucleotides outside the gene matches: 5. CDR3 DNA: TGCGCCAGCAGCCAAGATCAGGGGGCGAGGGAGACCCAGTACTTC. Its protein is CASSQDQGARETQYF.

The V gene is TRBV30, the J gene TRBJ2-6; D remains unclear. CDR1 and CDR2 from the germline V gene are GTSNPN and SVGIG (reference sequence). V was trimmed by 2 bases and J by 3 bases, leaving 8 bases between them. This CDR3 is built from 14 residues. Here the CDR3 DNA reads TGTGCCTGGAGTTTCGAGATTGGGGCCAACGTCCTGACTTTC. Its protein product is CAWSFEIGANVLTF.

This clone was observed a single time. V is TRBV5-1 and J is TRBJ2-1; D not certain. The CDR3 consists of 13 residues. Trimming pared 4 bases from V and 13 bases from J, leaving 18 bases between. Germline V CDR1 and CDR2: SGHRS, YFSETQ. The CDR3 DNA reads as TGCGCCAGCAGCCCCCCCCGTAACTCCAGACAGTTCTTC. Residues: CASSPPRNSRQFF.

CDR3 in DNA: TGCGCCAGCAGCTTGGAAGGGGCGTGGGATGGCTACACCTTC. Translating it yields CASSLEGAWDGYTF. V usage is TRBV5-1 and J usage is TRBJ1-2; perhaps TRBD1 as D (5 bases). Trimming took off 0 bases at V and 6 bases at J, with 12 bases between the two ends. The CDR3 is 14 amino acids. The V gene's germline CDR1 is SGHRS and CDR2 YFSETQ.

This rearrangement joins TRBV4-1 to TRBJ1-5, with 7 bases matching TRBD1. CDR3 size: 14 residues. Germline CDR1 is MGHRA and CDR2 is YSYEKL. The V and J ends lost 0 bases and 7 bases, in that order; junction bases with no gene match: 3. Here the CDR3 reads CASSQDQGGQPQHF. The CDR3 bases are TGCGCCAGCAGCCAAGATCAGGGGGGACAGCCCCAGCATTTT.

V gene TRBV18 combines with J gene TRBJ2-6; unclear D gene. V was clipped by 3 bases and J by 1 base, with 7 bases between them. There are 15 residues in the CDR3. Germline CDR1 is KGHSH and CDR2 is LQKENI. This chain's CDR3 is CASSPPGSGANVLTF. CDR3 nucleotide sequence: TGTGCCAGCTCACCCCCAGGTTCTGGGGCCAACGTCCTGACTTTC.

The rearrangement joins TRBV7-9 to TRBJ2-7; D may be TRBD1 (6 bases). Germline V gives CDR1 SEHNR, CDR2 FQNEAQ (reference sequence). Between the trimmed V and J ends, which lost 5 bases and 2 bases, there was a span of 19 bases. This CDR3 is built from 16 residues. CDR3: CASSPSQPRTAYEQYF. Written as DNA, the CDR3 is TGTGCCAGCAGCCCCTCTCAGCCGCGGACAGCCTACGAGCAGTACTTC.

The rearrangement links TRBV7-2 to TRBJ2-1; the match to TRBD1 covers 10 bases. Trimming at V came to 4 bases and at J to 7 bases, leaving 1 base not matched to a gene. CDR3 length: 13 amino acids. Germline lookup yields CDR1 SGHTA and CDR2 FQGNSA. The chain's CDR3 is CASSSGQGNEQFF. CDR3 nucleotides: TGTGCCAGCAGCTCGGGACAGGGGAATGAGCAGTTCTTC.

The genes are TRBV6-1 and TRBJ1-2, with D possibly TRBD1 on 5 matching bases. This CDR3 contains 13 residues. The germline gives CDR1 MNHNS, CDR2 SASEGT. The ends were cut back, 5 bases at V and 5 bases at J, with 12 bases in the middle. The CDR3 protein is CASSPDRPYGYTF. For the CDR3, the DNA is TGTGCCAGCAGTCCCGACAGACCTTATGGCTACACCTTC.

This sequence joins TRBV5-1 and TRBJ2-3; 11 bases align to TRBD2. Germline-derived CDR1 and CDR2 are SGHRS and YFSETQ. The CDR3 has 15 amino acids. V gave up 3 bases and J gave up 6 bases; unmatched junction bases: 6. CDR3: CASSSGTSGSDTQYF. The CDR3 bases are TGCGCCAGCAGCTCGGGGACTAGCGGTTCCGATACGCAGTATTTT.

This clone has a single count. The chain couples TRBV10-3 to TRBJ1-1; TRBD1 is a possible D gene (6 bases). This CDR3 is built from 18 residues. Between the trimmed V and J ends, which lost 0 bases and 1 base, there was a span of 18 bases. From germline, CDR1 is ENHRY and CDR2 SYGVKD. As DNA, the CDR3 is TGTGCCATCAGTGAGTCAATTCTCAAGCGGGGGCAGAACACTGAAGCTTTCTTT. It translates to CAISESILKRGQNTEAFF.

For the CDR3, the DNA is TGTGCCAGCAGCGTAGACCGGGCTGGTGGCTACACCTTC. Translating it yields CASSVDRAGGYTF. The chain combines TRBV9 with TRBJ1-2; unclear D gene. Trimming removed 0 bases at V and 7 bases at J, with 10 bases between. The V gene's germline CDR1 is SGDLS and CDR2 YYNGEE. The CDR3 is made up of 13 amino acids.

V usage is TRBV5-6 and J usage is TRBJ2-7; the D call may be TRBD1 or TRBD2 (5 bases each). CDR3 length equals 15 residues. V dropped 0 bases and J dropped 2 bases, with 12 bases sitting between them. Germline V gene sequence: CDR1 SGHDT, CDR2 YYEEEE. The DNA of the CDR3 is TGTGCCAGCAGCTTGGACGGGACGGTAACCTACGAGCAGTACTTC. It translates to CASSLDGTVTYEQYF. Variable domain in full (rest from reference TRBV5-6 and TRBJ2-7): DAGVTQSPTHLIKTRGQQVTLRCSPKSGHDTVSWYQQALGQGPQFIFQYYEEEERQRGNFPDRFSGHQFPNYSSELNVNALLLGDSALYLCASSLDGTVTYEQYFGPGTRLTVT.

This rearrangement joins TRBV6-1 to TRBJ2-3; TRBD2 matches 8 bases. The CDR3 runs to 15 residues. The trim removed 6 bases at V and 5 bases at J, leaving 10 bases unmatched. The V gene's germline CDR1 is MNHNS and CDR2 SASEGT. For the CDR3, the DNA is TGTGCCAGCAGGGGCGGGAGGAATTCACAAGATACGCAGTATTTT. This gives the protein CASRGGRNSQDTQYF.

J is TRBJ2-2 and V is TRBV2, with 7 nucleotides matching TRBD2. CDR1 and CDR2 from the germline V gene are SNHLY and FYNNEI. The CDR3 length is 14 residues. V was pared by 6 bases and J by 0 bases, with 1 base of the junction left unmatched. CDR3 sequence reads: CASSSGTNTGELFF. The CDR3 DNA follows: TGTGCCAGCAGCAGCGGGACGAACACCGGGGAGCTGTTTTTT.

CDR3 loop: CSADYNEQFF. CDR3 DNA: TGCAGTGCCGATTACAATGAGCAGTTCTTC. The V call is TRBV20-1, the J call TRBJ2-1, with D unclear. The CDR3 runs 10 residues. Between the trimmed V and J ends, which lost 6 bases and 4 bases, there was a span of 4 bases. Looked up from germline, CDR1 is DFQATT and CDR2 is SNEGSKA (reference sequence).

The chain links TRBV11-2 to TRBJ1-1, with TRBD1 matching over 8 bases. Trimming removed 5 bases from V and 3 bases from J; junction bases left unmatched: 8. Per the germline V gene, CDR1 is SGHAT and CDR2 is FQNNGV. The CDR3 is 15 amino acids. The CDR3 coding sequence is TGTGCCAGCAGCCTCTTCAGGGGGCGGGACACTGAAGCTTTCTTT. It codes for CASSLFRGRDTEAFF.